This TCR beta chain was found in a study of metastatic and nonmetastatic thyroid tumors. Study as a whole: The comparison covered peripheral blood and tumor or nodule tissue in malignant and benign thyroid patients.

Trimming shortened V by 5 bases and J by 4 bases, and 16 bases separated the two germline ends. The CDR3 covers 15 residues. CDR1 and CDR2 from the germline V gene are MNHEY and SMNVEV (reference sequence). Not a single patient had been given any form of treatment at any point before undergoing thyroid surgery. This clone was recorded a few times. Its antigen is still unknown. This may be a read error: a much more frequent sequence differs by one nucleotide. Methods used by the authors: To classify distant metastasis in papillary thyroid cancer, a model was built from CDR3 differences across clinicopathological groups. MiXCR re-clonotyped the PCR reads for TCRdb. The V and J calls reflect TCRdb's pipeline rather than the authors' work. The table lists 9,400 or so clones, approximately 32% of them singletons. Whole-study findings and limits: Across blood and tumor, TCR beta diversity in malignant thyroid tumors was reportedly significantly higher than in benign nodules.

This sequence joins TRBV27 and TRBJ2-3; possible D gene TRBD2, 6 bases. The TCR was taken from a female donor with papillary thyroid cancer or a benign thyroid nodule (not recorded which). Some clones in this sample may be carry-over from other donors' samples. Sequenced sample: adjacent normal tissue. The CDR3 loop is CASSGGGSSADTQYF. DNA of the CDR3: TGTGCCAGCAGTGGAGGCGGATCTAGCGCAGATACGCAGTATTTT.